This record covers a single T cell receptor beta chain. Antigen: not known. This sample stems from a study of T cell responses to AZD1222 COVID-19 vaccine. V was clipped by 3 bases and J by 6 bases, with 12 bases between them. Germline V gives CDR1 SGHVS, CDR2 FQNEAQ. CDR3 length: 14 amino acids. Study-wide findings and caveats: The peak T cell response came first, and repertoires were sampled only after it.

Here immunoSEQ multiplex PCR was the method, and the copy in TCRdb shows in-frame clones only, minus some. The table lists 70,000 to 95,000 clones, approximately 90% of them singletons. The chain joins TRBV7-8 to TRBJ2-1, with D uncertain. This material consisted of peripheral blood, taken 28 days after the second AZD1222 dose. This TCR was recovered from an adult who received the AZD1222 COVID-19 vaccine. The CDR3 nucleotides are TGTGCCAGCAGCTTTGGGTCAGGATCCAATGAGCAGTTCTTC. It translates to CASSFGSGSNEQFF.